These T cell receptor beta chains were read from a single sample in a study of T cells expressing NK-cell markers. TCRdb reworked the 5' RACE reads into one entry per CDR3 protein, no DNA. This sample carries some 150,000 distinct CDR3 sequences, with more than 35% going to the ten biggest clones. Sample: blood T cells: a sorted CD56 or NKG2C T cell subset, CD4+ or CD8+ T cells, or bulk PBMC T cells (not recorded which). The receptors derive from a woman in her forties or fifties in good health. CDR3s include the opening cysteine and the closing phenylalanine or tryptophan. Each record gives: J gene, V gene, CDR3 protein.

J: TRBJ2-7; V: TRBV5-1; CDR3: CASKRDTRYEQYF
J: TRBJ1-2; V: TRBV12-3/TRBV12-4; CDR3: CASSPGTGVYGYTF
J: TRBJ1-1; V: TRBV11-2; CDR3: CASSGSRGTEAFF
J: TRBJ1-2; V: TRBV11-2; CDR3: CASSFDSGNYGYTF
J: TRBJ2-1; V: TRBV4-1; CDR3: CASSHPPGTSGRDEQFF
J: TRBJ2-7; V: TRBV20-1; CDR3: CSARGGTSGYEQYF
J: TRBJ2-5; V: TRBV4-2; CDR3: CASSQGVNIETQYF
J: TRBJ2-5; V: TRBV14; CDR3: CASSPRGTRARETQYF
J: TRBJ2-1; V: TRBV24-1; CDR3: CATSDFPPNYNEQFF
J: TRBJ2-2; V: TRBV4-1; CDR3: CASSPGDRGVDGELFF
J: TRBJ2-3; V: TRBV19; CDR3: CASSAFADTQYF
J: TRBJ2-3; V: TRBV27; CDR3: CASSPRLADNTQYF
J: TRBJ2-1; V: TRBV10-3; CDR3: CAISEDRAVINEQFF
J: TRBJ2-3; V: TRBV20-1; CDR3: CSARDASGREGRTDTQYF
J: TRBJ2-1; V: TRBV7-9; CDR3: CASSASRTGGNEQFF
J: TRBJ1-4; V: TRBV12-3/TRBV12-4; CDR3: CASGLQGRKLFF
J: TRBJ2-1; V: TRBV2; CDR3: CASSEGTVSYNEQFF
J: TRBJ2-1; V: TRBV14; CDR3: CASSPLERGRASVDNEQFF
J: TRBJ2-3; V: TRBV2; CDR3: CASSVNRDGRTDTQYF
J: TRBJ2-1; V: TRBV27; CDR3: CASRVAGGLDEQFF
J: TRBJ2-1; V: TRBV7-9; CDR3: CASSSSGQSSSYNEQFF
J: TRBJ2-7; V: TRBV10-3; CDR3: CAIRLRASGPYEQYF
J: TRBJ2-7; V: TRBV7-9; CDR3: CASSFKGQGYNEQYF
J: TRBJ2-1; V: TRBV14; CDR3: CASSQLDLRELPYNEQFF
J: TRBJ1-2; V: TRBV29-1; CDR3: CSVEDGTGRGAYGYTF
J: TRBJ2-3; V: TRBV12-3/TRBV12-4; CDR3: CASTEWGTGGTDTQYF
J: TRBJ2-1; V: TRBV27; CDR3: CASSLFTPTSPQFF
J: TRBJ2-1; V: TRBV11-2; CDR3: CASSSRRLEQFF
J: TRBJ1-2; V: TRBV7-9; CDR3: CASSSFDRAANYGYTF
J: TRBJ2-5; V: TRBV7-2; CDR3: CASSLLIALETQYF
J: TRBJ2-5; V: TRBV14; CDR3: CASNLDGYQETQYF
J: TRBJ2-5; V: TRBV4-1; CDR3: CASSQDLDRGETQYF
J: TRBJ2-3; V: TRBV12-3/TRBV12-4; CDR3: CASSFSGQHTDTQYF
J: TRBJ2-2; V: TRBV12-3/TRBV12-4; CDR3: CASSLGVGGELFF
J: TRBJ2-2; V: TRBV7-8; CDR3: CASSLLEGNTGELFF
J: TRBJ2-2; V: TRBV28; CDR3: CASSTMGDTGELFF
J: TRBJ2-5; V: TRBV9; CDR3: CASSVDWFQETQYF
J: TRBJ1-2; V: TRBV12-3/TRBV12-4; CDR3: CATLSPFGYTF
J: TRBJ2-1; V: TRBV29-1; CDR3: CSVEGGRLYEQFF
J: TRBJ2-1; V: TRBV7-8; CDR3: CASRSRSGNEQFF
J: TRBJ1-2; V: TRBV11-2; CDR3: CASSFYFAGTGDGYTF
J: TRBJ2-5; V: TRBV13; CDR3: CASSLWAHQETQYF
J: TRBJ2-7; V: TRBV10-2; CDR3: CASTGGLAGSGEQYF
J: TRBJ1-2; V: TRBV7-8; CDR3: CASSATLTYGYTF
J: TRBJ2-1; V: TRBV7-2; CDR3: CASSAYLEGYNEQFF
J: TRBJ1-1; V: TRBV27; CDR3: CASSFSGTGTEAFF
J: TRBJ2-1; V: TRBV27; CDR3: CASSLSGAGLNEQFF